The 14 T cell receptor beta chains in this list originate from one sample, sequenced in a study of cytomegalovirus exposure and HLA in healthy donors. Use of 60 Vbeta and 13 Jbeta primers characterized the PCR. The method was immunoSEQ multiplex PCR; TCRdb's version includes in-frame clones alone and lacks a portion of them. The sample lists roughly 45,000 clones; 64% were seen once. Source material: PBMCs. These TCRs come from a human donor in good health.

The rearrangement joins TRBV18 to TRBJ1-1; D unclear. Trimming shortened V by 5 bases and J by 2 bases, and 6 bases separated the two germline ends. Germline lookup yields CDR1 KGHSH and CDR2 LQKENI. This CDR3 is 12 amino acids long. The CDR3: CASSNINTEAFF. The CDR3 DNA follows: TGTGCCAGCTCAAACATTAACACTGAAGCTTTCTTT.

V usage is TRBV9 and J usage is TRBJ2-5, with D possibly being TRBD2 (6 bases). CDR3 length: 15 amino acids. The ends were cut back, 4 bases at V and 4 bases at J, with 17 bases in the middle. The germline V gene encodes CDR1 SGDLS and CDR2 YYNGEE. The CDR3 region has the DNA TGTGCCAGCAGCTCGGGGTCGGGCGGGGTAGAGACCCAGTACTTC. It specifies CASSSGSGGVETQYF.

This clone was seen a handful of times. The rearrangement joins TRBV6-5 to TRBJ1-5, with TRBD1 matching 7 bases. Germline CDR1 is MNHEY and CDR2 is SVGAGI. With V trimmed by 5 bases and J by 5 bases, 3 bases remained unmatched. The CDR3 totals 13 residues. Here the CDR3 DNA reads TGTGCCAGCAGTACCACAGGGGATCAGCCCCAGCATTTT. Protein sequence: CASSTTGDQPQHF.

This clone has just one count. The chain is built from TRBV28 and TRBJ1-2, with D possibly being TRBD1 (5 bases). This CDR3 contains 13 residues. The germline V gene has CDR1 MDHEN and CDR2 SYDVKM. V was pared by 4 bases and J by 4 bases, with 10 bases between. As DNA, the CDR3 is TGTGCCAGCAGTTCAGGGATGGTCTATGGCTACACCTTC. It specifies CASSSGMVYGYTF.

The V call is TRBV25-1, the J call TRBJ1-4, with D uncertain. CDR3 size: 14 residues. V lost 2 bases and J 4 bases, leaving 8 bases between the germline ends. CDR1 and CDR2 from the germline V gene are MGHDK and SYGVNS. CDR3 coding DNA: TGTGCCAGCAGTGAACGAGGGTTTAATGAAAAACTGTTTTTT. Residues: CASSERGFNEKLFF. The full variable domain, in which reference TRBV25-1 and TRBJ1-4 provide the parts outside the CDR3, is EADIYQTPRYLVIGTGKKITLECSQTMGHDKMYWYQQDPGMELHLIHYSYGVNSTEKGDLSSESTVSRIRTEHFPLTLESARPSHTSQYLCASSERGFNEKLFFGSGTQLSVL.

The chain carries TRBV5-1 and TRBJ2-4, with 8 bases fitting TRBD1. Germline V gene sequence: CDR1 SGHRS, CDR2 YFSETQ. The V and J ends lost 1 base and 8 bases, in that order; junction bases with no gene match: 2. This CDR3 region has 13 residues. Written as DNA, the CDR3 is TGCGCCAGCAGCTTGCAGGGGGCTGACATTCAGTACTTC. This gives the protein CASSLQGADIQYF.

The V call is TRBV7-2, the J call TRBJ2-2, with 7 nucleotides matching TRBD1. The CDR3 consists of 14 residues. With V trimmed by 4 bases and J by 6 bases, 5 bases remained unmatched. Germline V gene data show CDR1 as SGHTA and CDR2 as FQGNSA. CDR3 amino acids: CASSSNRGAGELFF. As DNA, the CDR3 is TGTGCCAGCAGCTCTAACAGGGGCGCCGGGGAGCTGTTTTTT.

CDR3 sequence reads: CASRPQGAAVYEQYF. DNA of the CDR3: TGTGCCAGCAGACCCCAGGGGGCGGCGGTCTACGAGCAGTACTTC. The chain employs TRBV28 and TRBJ2-7; 8 bases map to TRBD1. Trimming cost V 6 bases and J 3 bases; bases outside gene matches: 10. Germline CDR1 is MDHEN and CDR2 is SYDVKM. This CDR3 contains 15 residues.

This chain connects TRBV5-1 to TRBJ2-5, with TRBD2 matching over 13 bases. The J segment lost 5 bases and the V segment lost 5 bases, leaving 18 bases of the junction unmatched. The CDR3 runs 19 residues. Germline values: CDR1 SGHRS, CDR2 YFSETQ. CDR3 nucleotides: TGCGCCAGCAGTGATCCCCGGACTAGCGGGGGCTACAATGGGGAGACCCAGTACTTC. Amino acids: CASSDPRTSGGYNGETQYF.

The genes are TRBV7-7 and TRBJ2-7; 7 positions match TRBD1. Germline values: CDR1 SSHAT, CDR2 FNYEAQ (reference sequence). CDR3 length equals 14 residues. Trimming took 5 bases from V and 5 from J; bases not matched to a gene: 9. The CDR3: CASSGRQGANEQYF. The DNA for the CDR3 is TGTGCCAGCAGCGGAAGACAGGGTGCCAACGAGCAGTACTTC.

The CDR3 region is CASSFNNQPQHF. CDR3 nucleotides: TGTGCCAGCAGCTTTAACAATCAGCCCCAGCATTTT. V is TRBV11-2 and J is TRBJ1-5; the D is unclear. CDR1 SGHAT and CDR2 FQNNGV come from the germline V gene. The CDR3 runs to 12 residues. Trimming stripped 3 bases from V and 3 bases from J, with 3 bases between.

The chain has TRBV6-5 and TRBJ1-2; 7 nucleotides align to TRBD1. Germline V gives CDR1 MNHEY, CDR2 SVGAGI. With V trimmed by 6 bases and J by 7 bases, 5 bases remained unmatched. CDR3 length equals 12 residues. The CDR3 reads CASRFRGAGYTF. The CDR3 DNA is TGTGCCAGCAGATTCAGGGGGGCTGGCTACACCTTC.

This sequence joins TRBV5-4 and TRBJ2-2, with 11 bases matching TRBD1. The trim removed 4 bases at V and 6 bases at J, leaving 8 bases unmatched. Germline V CDR1 and CDR2: SGHNT, YYREEE (reference sequence). The CDR3 runs 16 residues. This chain's CDR3 is CASSVRTGGASGELFF. CDR3 in DNA: TGTGCCAGCAGCGTCAGGACAGGGGGCGCCTCCGGGGAGCTGTTTTTT.

This rearrangement joins TRBV29-1 to TRBJ1-4; no definite D call. Germline CDR1 is SQVTM and CDR2 is ANQGSEA. Trimming removed 6 bases from V and 6 bases from J, with 14 bases in between. This CDR3 is 13 amino acids long. CDR3 nucleotide sequence: TGCAGCGTCTTCTCCGAGTTGGATGAAAAACTGTTTTTT. Translating gives CSVFSELDEKLFF.